This entry concerns a single T cell receptor beta chain. Antigen: not known. This sample is part of a study of T cell responses to AZD1222 COVID-19 vaccine. Points from the study as a whole: Clonal diversity may have been underestimated in mostly white British donors. It was only 6 or 7 AZD1222 recipients who were seropositive at baseline. Recipients of two AZD1222 doses showed rising Spike-specific TCR breadth and depth.

Clones were read by immunoSEQ multiplex PCR, and TCRdb kept only the in-frame ones, dropping some. Here the sample spans 120,000 or so clones, 90% being singletons. Germline values: CDR1 ENHRY, CDR2 SYGVKD. The ends were cut back, 6 bases at V and 14 bases at J, with 22 bases in the middle. The CDR3 consists of 13 residues. The sequence was collected from an adult in good health. Sample: peripheral blood, taken on day 0 of MenACWY control vaccination. The V call is TRBV10-3, the J call TRBJ1-2; D might be TRBD1 (5 bases). The CDR3 bases are TGTGCCATCAGCCTGGGACTGGGGATGTTTTTGACCTTC. Translating gives CAISLGLGMFLTF.